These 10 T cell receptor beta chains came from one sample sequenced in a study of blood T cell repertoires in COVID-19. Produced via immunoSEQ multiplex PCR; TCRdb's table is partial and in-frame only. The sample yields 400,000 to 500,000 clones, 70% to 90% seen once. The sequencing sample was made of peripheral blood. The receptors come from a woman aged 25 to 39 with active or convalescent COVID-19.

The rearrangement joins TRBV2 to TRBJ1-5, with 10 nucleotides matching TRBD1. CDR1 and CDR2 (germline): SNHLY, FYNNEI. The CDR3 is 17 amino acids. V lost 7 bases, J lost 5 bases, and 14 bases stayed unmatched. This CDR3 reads CASTFDRGRAVDQPQHF. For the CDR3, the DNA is TGTGCCAGCACGTTCGACAGGGGGCGAGCGGTTGATCAGCCCCAGCATTTT.

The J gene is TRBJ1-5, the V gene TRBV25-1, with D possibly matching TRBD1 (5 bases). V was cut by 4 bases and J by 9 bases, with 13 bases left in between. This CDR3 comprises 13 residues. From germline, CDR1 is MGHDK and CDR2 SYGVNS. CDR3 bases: TGTGCCAGCAGTGGGCCTCTGGGGCGGCCCCAGCATTTT. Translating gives CASSGPLGRPQHF. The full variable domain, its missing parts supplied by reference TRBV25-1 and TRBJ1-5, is EADIYQTPRYLVIGTGKKITLECSQTMGHDKMYWYQQDPGMELHLIHYSYGVNSTEKGDLSSESTVSRIRTEHFPLTLESARPSHTSQYLCASSGPLGRPQHFGDGTRLSIL.

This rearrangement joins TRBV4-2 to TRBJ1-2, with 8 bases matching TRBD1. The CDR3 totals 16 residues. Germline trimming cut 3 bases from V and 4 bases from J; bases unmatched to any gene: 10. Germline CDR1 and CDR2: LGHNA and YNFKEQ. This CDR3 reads CASSHLTDRVIYGYTF. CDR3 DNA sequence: TGTGCCAGCAGCCATCTCACGGACAGGGTAATCTATGGCTACACCTTC.

In DNA, the CDR3 is TGTGCCAGTAGTACCGCCCCAGGGTGGGACATTCAGTACTTC. Translated: CASSTAPGWDIQYF. The rearrangement links TRBV19 to TRBJ2-4; perhaps TRBD1 as D (5 bases). Germline assignment: CDR1 LNHDA and CDR2 SQIVND (reference sequence). Deletions cut 4 bases from V and 8 bases from J, with 15 bases between. The CDR3 has 14 amino acids.

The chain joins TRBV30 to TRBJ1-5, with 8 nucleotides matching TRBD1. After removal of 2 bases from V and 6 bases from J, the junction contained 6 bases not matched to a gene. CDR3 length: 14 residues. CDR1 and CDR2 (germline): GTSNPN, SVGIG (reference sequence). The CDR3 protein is CAWSNRGGGQPQHF. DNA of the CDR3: TGTGCCTGGAGTAACAGGGGGGGTGGTCAGCCCCAGCATTTT. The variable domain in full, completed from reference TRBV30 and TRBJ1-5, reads SQTIHQWPATLVQPVGSPLSLECTVEGTSNPNLYWYRQAAGRGLQLLFYSVGIGQISSEVPQNLSASRPQDRQFILSSKKLLLSDSGFYLCAWSNRGGGQPQHFGDGTRLSIL.

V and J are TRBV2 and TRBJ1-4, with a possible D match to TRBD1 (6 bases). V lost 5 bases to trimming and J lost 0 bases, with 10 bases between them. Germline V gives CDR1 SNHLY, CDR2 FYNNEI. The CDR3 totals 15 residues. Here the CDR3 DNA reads TGTGCCAGCAGTAGCCGACAGGCAACTAATGAAAAACTGTTTTTT. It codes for CASSSRQATNEKLFF.

CDR3 sequence: CASSIRNRATEAFF. CDR3 in DNA: TGTGCCAGTAGTATACGGAACAGGGCAACTGAAGCTTTCTTT. The rearrangement links TRBV19 to TRBJ1-1; D possibly corresponds to TRBD1 (6 bases). Germline CDR1 reads LNHDA; CDR2 reads SQIVND (reference sequence). The CDR3 extends over 14 amino acids. V was shortened by 2 bases and J by 5 bases, with 12 bases between the two germline ends.

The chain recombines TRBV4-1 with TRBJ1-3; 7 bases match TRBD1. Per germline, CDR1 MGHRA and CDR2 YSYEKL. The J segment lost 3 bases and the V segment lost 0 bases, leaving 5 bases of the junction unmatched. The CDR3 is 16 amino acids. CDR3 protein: CASSQEGQAGGNTIYF. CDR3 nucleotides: TGCGCCAGCAGCCAAGAAGGACAGGCTGGTGGAAACACCATATATTTT.

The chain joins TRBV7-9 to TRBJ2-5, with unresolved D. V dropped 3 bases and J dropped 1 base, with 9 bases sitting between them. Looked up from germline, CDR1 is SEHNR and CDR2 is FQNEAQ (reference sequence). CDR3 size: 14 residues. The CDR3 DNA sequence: TGTGCCAGCAGCTTTTCGCAGATCCAAGAGACCCAGTACTTC. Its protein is CASSFSQIQETQYF.

This chain's CDR3 is CATSDPRSADTQYF. Here the CDR3 DNA reads TGTGCCACCAGTGACCCCAGGTCTGCAGATACGCAGTATTTT. V gene TRBV24-1 combines with J gene TRBJ2-3; no reliable D call. The V gene lost 4 bases and the J gene lost 4 bases, with 11 bases spanning the gap. The CDR3 runs to 14 residues. CDR1 KGHDR and CDR2 SFDVKD come from the germline V gene.